The 26 T cell receptor beta chains in this list originate from one sample, sequenced in a study of tumor and adjacent non-tumor tissue in lung cancer. No cell sorting was done before RNA was extracted from the tissue. TCRbeta libraries were built with three rounds of nested PCR, modified from ARM-PCR. TCRdb redid the calling of the multiplex PCR reads with MiXCR, one entry per CDR3 protein. The sample lists more than 75,000 distinct CDR3 sequences; roughly 76% were seen once. Sequencing input: lung tumor tissue. The receptor source for this set is a woman aged 50 to 60 with non-small cell lung cancer.

The chain employs TRBV11-2 and TRBJ2-1; 7 bases map to TRBD2. Germline V gene data show CDR1 as SGHAT and CDR2 as FQNNGV. The length of the CDR3 is 17 residues. CDR3 in DNA: TGTGTGAGCACTCCAGAGGGCGGGGGAAGTTCCTACAATGAGCAGTTCTTC. Translating it yields CVSTPEGGGSSYNEQFF.

J is TRBJ2-5 and V is TRBV29-1; TRBD2 might be the D (5 bases). CDR1 SQVTM and CDR2 ANQGSEA come from the germline V gene. This CDR3 spans 13 amino acids. CDR3 loop: CYVAGAGLETQYF. CDR3 coding DNA: TGCTACGTTGCGGGCGCCGGTTTGGAGACCCAGTACTTC.

A word on this clonotype: An end of the junction differs from the germline gene, which may be a read error. The rearrangement joins TRBV28 to TRBJ2-6, with D maybe TRBD1 (7 bases). This CDR3 has 15 amino acids. Germline V gene sequence: CDR1 MDHEN, CDR2 SYDVKM. The CDR3 here is CASSTGEAGANILTF. Here the CDR3 DNA reads TGCGCCAGCAGCACAGGGGAGGCTGGGGCCAACATCCTGACTTTC.

This clonotype was counted a few times. This sequence joins TRBV2 and TRBJ2-5; D remains ambiguous. The germline V and J ends were trimmed by 3 bases and 5 bases, with 4 bases remaining between them. CDR1 SNHLY and CDR2 FYNNEI come from the germline V gene. The CDR3 is 11 amino acids. The CDR3 DNA is TGTGCCAGCAGTGATTGGGAGACCCAGTACTTC. The encoded protein is CASSDWETQYF. The full variable domain, with the rest looked up from reference TRBV2 and TRBJ2-5, is EPEVTQTPSHQVTQMGQEVILRCVPISNHLYFYWYRQILGQKVEFLVSFYNNEISEKSEIFDDQFSVERPDGSNFTLKIRSTKLEDSAMYFCASSDWETQYFGPGTRLLVL.

Comment on this clonotype: One junction end disagrees with the germline gene, perhaps due to a read error. The rearrangement uses TRBV4-1 and TRBJ2-4; weak D call: TRBD1 (5 bases). Looked up from germline, CDR1 is MGHRA and CDR2 is YSYEKL. The length of the CDR3 is 16 residues. In nucleotides, the CDR3 is TGCGCCGGCAGCCAAGCACAAGGGGCCGGCAAAAACATTCAGTACTTC. This sequence encodes CAGSQAQGAGKNIQYF.

A remark on this clonotype: A junction boundary mismatches the germline segment, possibly from a read error. This chain uses TRBV6-2 or TRBV6-3 with TRBJ1-2, with TRBD1 matching 12 bases. Germline CDR1 and CDR2: MNHEY and SVGEGT. This CDR3 spans 16 amino acids. CDR3 sequence reads: CASSYIGDRGHYGHTF. The CDR3 coding sequence is TGTGCCAGCAGTTACATTGGGGACAGGGGGCACTATGGCCACACCTTC.

Details on this clonotype: A single base separates this from a much larger clone, so it may be a read error. CDR3 region: CANSLARDRGINEQFF. The CDR3 DNA reads TGTGCCAACAGTTTAGCCCGGGACAGGGGGATTAATGAGCAGTTCTTC. This chain joins TRBV12-3 or TRBV12-4 and TRBJ2-1; 11 bases fit TRBD1. The CDR3 is 16 residues long.

Of note for this clonotype: The junction differs from germline at one of its ends, possibly a read error. This chain links TRBV7-8 with TRBJ2-2; no definite D call. Germline loops: CDR1 SGHVS, CDR2 FQNEAQ. The CDR3 runs to 15 residues. The CDR3 DNA is TGTGCCAGCAGCTCACCGGCAGCGATCACCGCGGAGCTGTTTTTT. Amino acids: CASSSPAAITAELFF.

Comment on this clonotype: At one end the junction does not follow the germline gene, possibly because of a read error. The chain links TRBV11-2 to TRBJ2-3; 7 nucleotides agree with TRBD1. From germline, CDR1 is SGHAT and CDR2 FQNNGV. The CDR3 covers 16 residues. The CDR3 bases are TGTGCCAGCAGCCAACAGGGGTCTGTGAGGAAAGATACGCGGTATTTT. Its translation: CASSQQGSVRKDTRYF.

Points on this clonotype: A junction end diverges from the germline sequence, so it may reflect a read error. V gene TRBV11-2 combines with J gene TRBJ2-1; 9 bases line up with TRBD2. Germline V gene lookup returns CDR1 SGHAT and CDR2 FQNNGV. The CDR3 contains 15 residues. The CDR3 region has the DNA TGTGCCAGCAGCTTAATCCTAGCGGGGATTGATGAGCTGTTCTTC. Its translation: CASSLILAGIDELFF.

Notes on this clonotype: Mismatch with germline at one junction end may stem from a read error. This chain joins TRBV11-2 and TRBJ2-7; TRBD1 or TRBD2 may be the D gene (5 bases each). Germline lookup yields CDR1 SGHAT and CDR2 FQNNGV. This CDR3 region has 17 residues. CDR3 region: CASSLAVGRMGPYEQYF. The CDR3, as DNA: TGTGCCAGCAGCTTAGCCGTGGGACGCATGGGGCCCTACGAGCAGTATTTC.

As to this clonotype: At one of its ends the junction is not consistent with the germline gene, which may arise from a read error. The chain combines TRBV18 with TRBJ2-6, with D possibly matching TRBD1 (6 bases). Germline loops: CDR1 KGHSH, CDR2 LQKENI. The CDR3 length is 17 residues. This CDR3 reads CANSPRTGSSGANVMTF. DNA of the CDR3: TGTGCCAACTCGCCCCGAACAGGGAGCTCTGGGGCCAACGTCATGACTTTC.

J is TRBJ2-1 and V is TRBV11-2, with TRBD2 identical over 10 bases. This CDR3 is built from 15 residues. Germline CDR1 reads SGHAT; CDR2 reads FQNNGV. CDR3 amino acids: CGTSFIAGGDSEQFF. The CDR3 coding sequence is TGTGGCACCAGCTTTATAGCGGGAGGAGACAGTGAGCAGTTCTTC.

This clonotype was recorded at least ten times. As DNA, the CDR3 is TGCGCCAGCCGGACTAGCGGCAACAATGAGCAGTTCTTC. It encodes CASRTSGNNEQFF. This chain uses TRBV5-1 with TRBJ2-1; 10 bases align to TRBD2. The V and J ends lost 7 bases and 5 bases, in that order; junction bases with no gene match: 3. Germline loops: CDR1 SGHRS, CDR2 YFSETQ. The length of the CDR3 is 13 residues.

The table lists this clonotype with a few counts. CDR3 nucleotides: TGTGCCAGCAGTTCCCCCTCCTACAATGAGCAGTTCTTC. Amino acid sequence: CASSSPSYNEQFF. The gene calls are TRBV12-3 or TRBV12-4 and TRBJ2-1; D ambiguous. V lost 4 bases, J lost 0 bases, and 4 bases lay in between. CDR3 length: 13 residues.

This chain links TRBV11-2 with TRBJ2-3; 8 bases match TRBD2. Germline CDR1 is SGHAT and CDR2 is FQNNGV. The CDR3 consists of 17 residues. CDR3 nucleotides: TGTGTCCGCAGCTTGGACCCGGGACCAGCGGGAGCAGATACGCAGTATTTT. Translation: CVRSLDPGPAGADTQYF.

The chain joins TRBV20-1 to TRBJ1-2, with D maybe TRBD1 (6 bases). Germline V gene data show CDR1 as DFQATT and CDR2 as SNEGSKA (reference sequence). Trimming took off 0 bases at V and 4 bases at J, with 12 bases between the two ends. The CDR3 loop spans 14 amino acids. CDR3 residues: CSAREAGDGYGYTF. As DNA, the CDR3 is TGCAGTGCTAGAGAGGCAGGGGATGGCTATGGCTACACCTTC.

V is TRBV6-5 and J is TRBJ2-7; 14 nucleotides agree with TRBD2. CDR1 MNHEY and CDR2 SVGAGI come from the germline V gene. V lost 8 bases, J lost 9 bases, and 18 bases stayed unmatched. The CDR3 is 17 amino acids. The CDR3 spells CASGSATGTSGSRMQYF. In nucleotides, the CDR3 is TGTGCCAGCGGTTCCGCTACCGGGACTAGCGGGAGTCGCATGCAGTACTTC.

About this clonotype: Relative to the germline gene, one junction end is altered; a read error may explain this. The chain links TRBV6-5 to TRBJ1-1; no clear D gene. CDR3 length equals 14 residues. Germline CDR1 reads MNHEY; CDR2 reads SVGAGI. The CDR3 spells CASGTHEMNTGAFF. DNA of the CDR3: TGTGCCAGCGGCACACACGAAATGAACACTGGAGCTTTCTTT.

About this clonotype: One junction end does not reproduce the germline sequence, and a read error may be involved. CDR3 amino acids: CVSSAPGGETQYF. The CDR3 bases are TGCGTCAGCAGCGCCCCTGGGGGAGAGACCCAGTATTTC. The chain uses TRBV4-1 and TRBJ2-5, with D possibly being TRBD1 or TRBD2 (5 bases each). There are 13 residues in the CDR3. Germline loops: CDR1 MGHRA, CDR2 YSYEKL.

This clonotype was seen a few times. DNA of the CDR3: TGCGCCAGCGGGGAGACTAGCGCGAACACCGGGGAGCTGTTTTTT. Protein sequence: CASGETSANTGELFF. This sequence joins TRBV10-2 and TRBJ2-2, with 8 bases that match TRBD2. CDR3 length equals 15 residues. J was trimmed by 0 bases and V by 8 bases; bases with no gene match: 5. CDR1 and CDR2 from the germline V gene are WSHSY and SAAADI.

Note on this clonotype: An end of the junction differs from the germline gene, which may be a read error. CDR3 in DNA: TGTGCCAACAGCTCGGCCGGGACAGGCCCTGGAAACACCTTATATTTT. Protein sequence: CANSSAGTGPGNTLYF. The V and J genes are TRBV5-4 and TRBJ1-3, with 8 bases identical to TRBD1. In germline, CDR1 is SGHNT, CDR2 YYREEE (reference sequence). This CDR3 contains 16 residues.

Worth noting for this clonotype: The CDR3 carries no conserved terminal phenylalanine or tryptophan, so it likely arises from a read error. The chain combines TRBV29-1 with TRBJ2-1; D gene ambiguous. Germline CDR1 and CDR2: SQVTM and ANQGSEA. This CDR3 contains 12 residues. Written as DNA, the CDR3 is TGCATCGTTCTAGGTTCCTACAATGAGCAGTTCTCC. It is translated as CIVLGSYNEQFS.

Note on this clonotype: Compared with germline, one end of the junction differs, possibly owing to a read error. The V call is TRBV7-9, the J call TRBJ2-1; 13 positions match TRBD2. Germline V CDR1 and CDR2: SEHNR, FQNEAQ (reference sequence). This CDR3 is built from 17 residues. This CDR3 is CTSSEGLAGFVCNEQFF. The CDR3, as DNA: TGTACCAGCAGCGAGGGACTAGCGGGATTCGTCTGCAATGAGCAGTTCTTC.

About this clonotype itself: The conserved phenylalanine or tryptophan is not found at the CDR3 terminus, so this likely reflects a read error. This CDR3 is CSVLTGKLFL. The DNA of the CDR3 is TGCAGCGTACTTACCGGGAAGCTGTTTCTT. This chain links TRBV29-1 with TRBJ2-2; D may be TRBD2 (5 bases). This CDR3 comprises 10 residues. Per the germline V gene, CDR1 is SQVTM and CDR2 is ANQGSEA.

This clonotype was observed once. The chain is built from TRBV20-1 and TRBJ2-3; D unclear. The CDR3 is 13 amino acids. CDR1 and CDR2 from the germline V gene are DFQATT and SNEGSKA (reference sequence). Trimming removed 6 bases at V and 7 bases at J, with 17 bases between. The CDR3 loop reads CSARSSVPYTQYF. DNA for the CDR3: TGCAGTGCCCGGTCTAGTGTCCCATATACGCAGTATTTT.